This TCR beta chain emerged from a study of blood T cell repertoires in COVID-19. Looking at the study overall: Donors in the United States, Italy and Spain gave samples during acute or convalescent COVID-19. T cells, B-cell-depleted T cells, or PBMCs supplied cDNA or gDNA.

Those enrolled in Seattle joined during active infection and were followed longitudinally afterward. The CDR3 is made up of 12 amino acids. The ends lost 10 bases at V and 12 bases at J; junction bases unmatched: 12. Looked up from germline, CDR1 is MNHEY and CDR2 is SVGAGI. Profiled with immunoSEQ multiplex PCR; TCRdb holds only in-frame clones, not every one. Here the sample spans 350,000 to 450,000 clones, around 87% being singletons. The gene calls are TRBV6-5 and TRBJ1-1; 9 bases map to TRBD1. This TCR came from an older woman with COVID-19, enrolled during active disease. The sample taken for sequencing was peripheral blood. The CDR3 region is CATIGQGTATFF. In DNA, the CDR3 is TGTGCCACCATAGGACAGGGGACTGCAACTTTCTTT.